A selection of T cell receptor beta chains follows, all from one sample in a study of CD8 T cells in Susac syndrome. TCRdb reprocessed the immunoSEQ multiplex PCR reads via MiXCR and lists one record per CDR3 protein. The sample carries some 140,000 distinct CDR3 sequences, around 91% recorded once. Material: CD8+ T cells from PBMCs. All receptors derive from a human donor with multiple sclerosis. Each CDR3 is given without its conserved first and last residue. A D gene is named only where the DNA matches it firmly. For some rows the clone size is stated as once, few or many, or as a class when expanded; others skip it.

d_call,cdr3_length,clone_size,v_call,cdr3_aa
-,11,-,TRBV25-1,ASSEGLLGPQH
TRBD2,17,-,TRBV6-5,ASSYSASSGQGQHNEQF
-,10,once,TRBV6-5,ASSHGSNEQF
-,12,-,TRBV6-5,ASSFQGRYNEQF
TRBD1,14,-,TRBV3-1,ASSPKVDRVDTEAF
-,11,few,TRBV11-2,ASSAGPSRPQH
-,12,once,TRBV20-1,SAFFGRNKIRQF
-,12,once,TRBV7-9,ASSPGQKFGELF
-,15,-,TRBV3-1,ASSQDLWEGMNTEAF
-,13,-,TRBV20-1,SANPPSLTGPEQF
TRBD2,12,-,TRBV30,AWRDTSGGWEQY
-,9,once,TRBV9,ASSSAGTQY
-,12,-,TRBV19,ASTLLWGNTEAF
-,8,-,TRBV12-3/TRBV12-4,ASRGEKLF
-,10,-,TRBV20-1,SARGDTGELF
-,13,-,TRBV4-2,ASSQGVGENTEAF
TRBD1,15,once,TRBV5-4,ASSTGQGGSGDTEAF
TRBD1,12,-,TRBV7-2,ASSPGTVLLEQY